The source of this T cell receptor beta chain is a study of blood T cell repertoires in COVID-19 (TCRdb year 2020). Notes on the research overall: Samples from collaborators originated in the United States, Italy and Spain and spanned both the acute and convalescent phases of COVID-19. A de-identified subject ID, COVID-19 status, age in years and sex were almost always included in the sample metadata. The repertoires were made available in a free public database intended to serve as a resource for research on the immune response to SARS-CoV-2. The dataset comprised deeply sampled blood TCRbeta repertoires from subjects exposed to, actively infected with, or recovered from COVID-19. HLA class I and class II types, where available, came from metadata supplied by the sample provider rather than from assay-based typing. The prospective study material was composed of cDNA or gDNA derived from T cells, B-cell-depleted T cells, or PBMCs. Samples were obtained from the ongoing ImmuneRACE study (first 160 participants) and from over 1,000 subjects provided by 6 global collaborators.

What the authors observed across the whole study: How much clinical and demographic metadata was included differed by source and by participant, and the metadata was provided uncurated.

As encoded in the germline V gene, CDR1 is MDHEN while CDR2 is SYDVKM. The CDR3, from cysteine to phenylalanine, totals 17 residues. Only the CDR3 DNA is retained, 51 bases long and in frame from the first base. Trimming removed 6 bases from V and 0 bases from J, leaving 20 bases between the germline ends. TCRbeta CDR3 regions were amplified from genomic DNA using the immunoSEQ Assay, a bias-controlled multiplex PCR. The authors processed their data as follows. The number of nucleated cells in each sample was estimated from the amplification of reference gene primers within the assay. To quantify the absolute abundance of each unique TCRbeta CDR3 rearrangement, sequence reads were collapsed and filtered. Productive Simpson clonality was computed per sample as the square root of Simpson's diversity index over productive rearrangements. The table was pulled from immuneACCESS by TCRdb, which kept in-frame rearrangements only. Such tables lose some clones; where checked, under half of the loss comes from unresolved V genes, and the rest has no known cause. V, J and clone size derive from that table, while D and trimming were established from the DNA sequence. The sample data list 140,000 to 150,000 clones, and approximately 90% of these were observed just once. The top ten constitute around 3.2% of the sample.

The collaborating institutions used their own protocols to collect whole blood in K2EDTA tubes. For TCRbeta analysis, collaborator samples were shipped as frozen whole blood, as isolated PBMCs, or as DNA extracted from either sample type. As to this clone: The clone's antigen remains unknown. Base qualities are not at hand, and no much larger clone is one base apart.

The receptor was isolated from a man in his 60s with active or convalescent COVID-19. The sequence is built from TRBV28 and TRBJ1-2; no D gene can be assigned with confidence. Sample: peripheral blood. The CDR3 loop reads CASRGRTLWGANYGYTF. The DNA sequence follows: TGTGCCAGCAGGGGAAGGACCCTTTGGGGAGCTAACTATGGCTACACCTTC.